This T cell receptor (beta chain) was captured by sequencing in a study of T-cell memory formation after mild COVID-19. Study-level points and caveats: There were some responding clones in pre-infection memory, which suggested that cross-reactive memory had joined.

A word on this clonotype: Antigen: not known.

Trimming took 2 bases from V and 6 from J, leaving 13 bases between them. CDR1 is SGHTA, CDR2 FQGNSA, per germline. The CDR3 covers 14 residues. Sample barcodes and UMIs were carried by the TCR alpha and TCR beta cDNA libraries that 5'RACE generated with constant-segment primers. In TCRdb, the 5' RACE reads were re-called with MiXCR into one record per CDR3 protein. The sample has roughly 310,000 distinct CDR3 sequences; approximately 15% are singletons. This TCR derives from a man between 18 and 29 years old who had mild COVID-19 (a few samples of this study predate the infection). Cell type and time point are not known. The specimen sequenced was PBMCs or a T cell subset sorted from them (not recorded which). The chain is built from TRBV7-2 and TRBJ1-2, with D unclear. CDR3 in amino acids: CASSLSQKSNGYTF. In nucleotides, the CDR3 is TGTGCCAGCAGCTTATCACAGAAGTCCAATGGCTACACCTTC. The variable domain in full, with the rest retrieved from reference TRBV7-2 and TRBJ1-2, is GAGVSQSPSNKVTEKGKDVELRCDPISGHTALYWYRQSLGQGLEFLIYFQGNSAPDKSGLPSDRFSAERTGGSVSTLTIQRTQQEDSAVYLCASSLSQKSNGYTFGSGTRLTVV.